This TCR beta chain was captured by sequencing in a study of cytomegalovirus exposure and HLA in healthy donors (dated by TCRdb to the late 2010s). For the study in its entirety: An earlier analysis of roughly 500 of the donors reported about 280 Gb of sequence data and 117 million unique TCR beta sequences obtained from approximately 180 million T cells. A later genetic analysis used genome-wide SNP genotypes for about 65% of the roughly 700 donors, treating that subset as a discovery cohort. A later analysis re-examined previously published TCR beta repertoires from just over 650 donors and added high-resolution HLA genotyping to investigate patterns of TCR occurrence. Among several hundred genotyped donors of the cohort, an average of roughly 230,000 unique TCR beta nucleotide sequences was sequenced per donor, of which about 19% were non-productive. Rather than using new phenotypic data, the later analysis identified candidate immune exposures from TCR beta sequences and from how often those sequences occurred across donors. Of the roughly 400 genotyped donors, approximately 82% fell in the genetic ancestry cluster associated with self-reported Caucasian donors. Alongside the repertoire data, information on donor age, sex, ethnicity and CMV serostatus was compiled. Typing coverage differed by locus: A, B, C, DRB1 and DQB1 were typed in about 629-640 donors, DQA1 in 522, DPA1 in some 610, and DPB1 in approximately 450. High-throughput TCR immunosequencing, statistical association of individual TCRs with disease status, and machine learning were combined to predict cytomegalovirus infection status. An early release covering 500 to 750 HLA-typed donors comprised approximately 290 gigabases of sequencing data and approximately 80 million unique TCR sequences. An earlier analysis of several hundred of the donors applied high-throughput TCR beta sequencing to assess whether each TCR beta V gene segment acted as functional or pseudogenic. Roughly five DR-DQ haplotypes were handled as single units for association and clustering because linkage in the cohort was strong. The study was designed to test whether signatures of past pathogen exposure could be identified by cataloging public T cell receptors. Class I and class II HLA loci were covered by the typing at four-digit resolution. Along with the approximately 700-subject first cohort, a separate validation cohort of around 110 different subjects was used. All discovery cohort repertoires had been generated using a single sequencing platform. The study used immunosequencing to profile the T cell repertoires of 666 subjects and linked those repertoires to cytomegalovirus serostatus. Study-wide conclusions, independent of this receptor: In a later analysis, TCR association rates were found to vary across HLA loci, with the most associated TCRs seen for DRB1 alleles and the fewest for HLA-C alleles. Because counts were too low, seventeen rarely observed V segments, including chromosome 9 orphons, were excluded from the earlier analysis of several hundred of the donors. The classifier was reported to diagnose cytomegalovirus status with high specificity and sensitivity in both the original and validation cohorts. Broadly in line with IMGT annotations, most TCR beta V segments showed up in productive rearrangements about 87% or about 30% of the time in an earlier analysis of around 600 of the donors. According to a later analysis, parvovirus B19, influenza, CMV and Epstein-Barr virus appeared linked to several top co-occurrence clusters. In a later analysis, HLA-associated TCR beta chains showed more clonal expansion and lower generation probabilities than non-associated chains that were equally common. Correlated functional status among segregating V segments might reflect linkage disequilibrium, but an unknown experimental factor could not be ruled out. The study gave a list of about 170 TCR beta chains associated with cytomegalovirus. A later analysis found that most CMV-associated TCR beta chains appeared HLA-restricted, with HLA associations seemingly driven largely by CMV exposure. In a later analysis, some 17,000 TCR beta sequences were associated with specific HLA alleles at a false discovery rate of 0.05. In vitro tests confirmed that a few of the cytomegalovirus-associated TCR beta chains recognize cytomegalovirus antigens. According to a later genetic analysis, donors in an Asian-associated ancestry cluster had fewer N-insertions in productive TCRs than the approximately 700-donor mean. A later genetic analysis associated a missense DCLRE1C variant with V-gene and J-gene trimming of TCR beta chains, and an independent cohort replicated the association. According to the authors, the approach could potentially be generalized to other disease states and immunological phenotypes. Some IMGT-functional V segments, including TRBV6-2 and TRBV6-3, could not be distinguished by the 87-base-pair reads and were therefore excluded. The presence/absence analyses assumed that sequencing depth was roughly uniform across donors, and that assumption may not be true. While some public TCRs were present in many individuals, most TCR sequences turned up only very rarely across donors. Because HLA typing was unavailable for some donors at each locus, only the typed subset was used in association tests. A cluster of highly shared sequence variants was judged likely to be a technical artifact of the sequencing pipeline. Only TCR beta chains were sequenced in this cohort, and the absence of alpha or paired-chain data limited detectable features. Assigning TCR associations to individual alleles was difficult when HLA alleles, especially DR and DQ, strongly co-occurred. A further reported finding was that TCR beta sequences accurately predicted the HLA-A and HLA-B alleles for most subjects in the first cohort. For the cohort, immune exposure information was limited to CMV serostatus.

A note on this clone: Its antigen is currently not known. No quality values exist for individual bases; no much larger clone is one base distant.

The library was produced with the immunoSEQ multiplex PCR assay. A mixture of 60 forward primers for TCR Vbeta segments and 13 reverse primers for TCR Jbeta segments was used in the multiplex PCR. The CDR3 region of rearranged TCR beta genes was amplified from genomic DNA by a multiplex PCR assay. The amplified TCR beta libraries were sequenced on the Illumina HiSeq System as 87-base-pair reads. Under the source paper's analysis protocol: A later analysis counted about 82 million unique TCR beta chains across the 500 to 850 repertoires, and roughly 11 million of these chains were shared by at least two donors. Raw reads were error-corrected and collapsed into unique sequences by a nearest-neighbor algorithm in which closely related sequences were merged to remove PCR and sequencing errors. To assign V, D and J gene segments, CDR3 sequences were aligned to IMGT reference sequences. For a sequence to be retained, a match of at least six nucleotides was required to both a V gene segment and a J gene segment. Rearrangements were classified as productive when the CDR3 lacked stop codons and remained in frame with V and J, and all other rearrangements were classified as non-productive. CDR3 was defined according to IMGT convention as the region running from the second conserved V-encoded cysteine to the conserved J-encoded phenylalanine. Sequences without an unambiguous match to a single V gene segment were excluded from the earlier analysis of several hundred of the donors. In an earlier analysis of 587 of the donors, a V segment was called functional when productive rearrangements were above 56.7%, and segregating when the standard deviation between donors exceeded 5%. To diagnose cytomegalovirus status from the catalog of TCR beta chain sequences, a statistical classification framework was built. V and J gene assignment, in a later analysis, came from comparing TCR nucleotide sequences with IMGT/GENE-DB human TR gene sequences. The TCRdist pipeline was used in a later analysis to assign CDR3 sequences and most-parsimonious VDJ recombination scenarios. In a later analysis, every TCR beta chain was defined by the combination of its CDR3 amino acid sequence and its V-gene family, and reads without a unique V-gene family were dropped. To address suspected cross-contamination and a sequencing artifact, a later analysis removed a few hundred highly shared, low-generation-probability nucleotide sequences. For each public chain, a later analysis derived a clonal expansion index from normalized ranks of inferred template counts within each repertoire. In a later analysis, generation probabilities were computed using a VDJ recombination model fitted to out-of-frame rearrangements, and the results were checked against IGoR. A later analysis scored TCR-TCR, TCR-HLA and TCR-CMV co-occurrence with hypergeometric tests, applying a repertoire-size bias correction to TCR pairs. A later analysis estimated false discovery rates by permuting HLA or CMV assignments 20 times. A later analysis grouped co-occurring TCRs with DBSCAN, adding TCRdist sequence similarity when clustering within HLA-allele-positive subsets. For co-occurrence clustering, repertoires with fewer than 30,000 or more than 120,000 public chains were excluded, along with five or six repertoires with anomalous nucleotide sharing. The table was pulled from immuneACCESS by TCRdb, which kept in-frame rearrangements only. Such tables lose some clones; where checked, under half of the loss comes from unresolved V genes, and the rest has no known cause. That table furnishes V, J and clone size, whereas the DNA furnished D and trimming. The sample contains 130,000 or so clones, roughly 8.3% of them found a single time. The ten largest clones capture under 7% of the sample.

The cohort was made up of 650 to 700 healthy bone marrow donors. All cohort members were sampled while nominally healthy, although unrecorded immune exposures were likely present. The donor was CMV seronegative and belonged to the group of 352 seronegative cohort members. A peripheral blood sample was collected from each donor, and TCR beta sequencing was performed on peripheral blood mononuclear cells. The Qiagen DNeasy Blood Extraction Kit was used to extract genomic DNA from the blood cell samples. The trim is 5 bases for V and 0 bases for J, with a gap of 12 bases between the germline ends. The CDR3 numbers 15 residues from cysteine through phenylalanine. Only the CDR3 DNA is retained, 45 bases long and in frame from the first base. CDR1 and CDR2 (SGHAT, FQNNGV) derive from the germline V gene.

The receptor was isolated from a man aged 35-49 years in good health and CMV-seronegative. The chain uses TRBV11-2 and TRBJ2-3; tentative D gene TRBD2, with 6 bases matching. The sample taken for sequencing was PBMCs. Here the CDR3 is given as CASSGTFHSTDTQYF. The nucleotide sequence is TGTGCCAGCAGCGGGACTTTTCACAGCACAGATACGCAGTATTTT. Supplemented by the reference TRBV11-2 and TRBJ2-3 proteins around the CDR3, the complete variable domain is EAGVAQSPRYKIIEKRQSVAFWCNPISGHATLYWYQQILGQGPKLLIQFQNNGVVDDSQLPKDRFSAERLKGVDSTLKIQPAKLEDSAVYLCASSGTFHSTDTQYFGPGTRLTVL.